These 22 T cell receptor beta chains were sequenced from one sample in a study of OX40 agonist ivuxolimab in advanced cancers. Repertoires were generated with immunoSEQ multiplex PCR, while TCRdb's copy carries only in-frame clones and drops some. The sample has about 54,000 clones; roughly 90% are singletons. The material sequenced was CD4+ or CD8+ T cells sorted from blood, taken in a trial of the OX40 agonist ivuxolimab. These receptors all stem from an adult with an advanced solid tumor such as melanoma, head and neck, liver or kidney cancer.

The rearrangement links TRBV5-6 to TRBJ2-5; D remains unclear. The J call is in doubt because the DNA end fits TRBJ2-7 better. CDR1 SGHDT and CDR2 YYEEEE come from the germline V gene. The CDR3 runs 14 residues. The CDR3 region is CASSFGSGFHEQYF. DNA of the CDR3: TGTGCCAGCAGCTTCGGTTCAGGATTCCACGAGCAGTACTTC.

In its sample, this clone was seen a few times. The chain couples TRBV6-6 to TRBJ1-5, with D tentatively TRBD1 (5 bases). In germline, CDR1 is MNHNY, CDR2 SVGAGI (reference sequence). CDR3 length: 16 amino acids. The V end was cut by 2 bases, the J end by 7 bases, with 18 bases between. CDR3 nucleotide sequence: TGTGCCAGCAGTTACAATATCGTGGGGGAGGACCAGCCCCAGCATTTT. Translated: CASSYNIVGEDQPQHF.

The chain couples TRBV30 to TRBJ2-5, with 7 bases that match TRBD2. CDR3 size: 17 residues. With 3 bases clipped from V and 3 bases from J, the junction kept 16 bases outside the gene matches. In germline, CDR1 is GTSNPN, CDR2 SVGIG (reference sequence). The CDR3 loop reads CAWRLPLAELPEETQYF. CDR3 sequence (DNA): TGTGCCTGGAGGCTTCCTCTAGCGGAGCTCCCGGAAGAGACCCAGTACTTC.

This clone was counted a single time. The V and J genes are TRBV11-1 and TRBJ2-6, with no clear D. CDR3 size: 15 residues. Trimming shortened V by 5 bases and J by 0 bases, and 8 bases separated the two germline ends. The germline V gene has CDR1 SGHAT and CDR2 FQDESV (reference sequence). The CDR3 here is CASSLMTSGANVLTF. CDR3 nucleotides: TGTGCCAGCAGCCTCATGACCTCTGGGGCCAACGTCCTGACTTTC.

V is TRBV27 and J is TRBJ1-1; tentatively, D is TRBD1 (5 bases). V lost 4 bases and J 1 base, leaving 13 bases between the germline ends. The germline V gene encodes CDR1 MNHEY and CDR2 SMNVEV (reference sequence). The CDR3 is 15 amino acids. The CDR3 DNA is TGTGCCAGCAGTTACTCAGGGTACGGGAACACTGAAGCTTTCTTT. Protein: CASSYSGYGNTEAFF.

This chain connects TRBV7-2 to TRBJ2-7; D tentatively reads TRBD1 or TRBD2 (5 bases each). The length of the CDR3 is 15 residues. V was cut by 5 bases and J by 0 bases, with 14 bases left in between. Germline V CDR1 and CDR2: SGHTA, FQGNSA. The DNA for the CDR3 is TGTGCCAGCAGCCAAGATGCAGGGAGCTCCTACGAGCAGTACTTC. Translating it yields CASSQDAGSSYEQYF.

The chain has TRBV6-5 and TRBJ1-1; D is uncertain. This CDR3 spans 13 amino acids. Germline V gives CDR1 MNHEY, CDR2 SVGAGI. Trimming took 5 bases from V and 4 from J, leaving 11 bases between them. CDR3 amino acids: CASSLQSSTEAFF. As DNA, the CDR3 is TGTGCCAGCAGTCTTCAGTCGTCCACTGAAGCTTTCTTT.

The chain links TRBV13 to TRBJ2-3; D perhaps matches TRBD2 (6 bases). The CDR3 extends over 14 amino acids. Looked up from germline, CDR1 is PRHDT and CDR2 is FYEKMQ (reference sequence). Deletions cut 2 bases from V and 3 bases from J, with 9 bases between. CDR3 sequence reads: CASSLFGRTDTQYF. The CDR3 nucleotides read TGTGCCAGCAGCTTATTCGGGAGAACAGATACGCAGTATTTT.

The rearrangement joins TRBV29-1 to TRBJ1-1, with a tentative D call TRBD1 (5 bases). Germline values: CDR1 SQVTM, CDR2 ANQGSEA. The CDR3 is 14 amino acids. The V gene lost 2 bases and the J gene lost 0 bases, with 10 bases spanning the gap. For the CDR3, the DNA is TGCAGCGTTGAATTGGGGACGATGAACACTGAAGCTTTCTTT. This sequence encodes CSVELGTMNTEAFF.

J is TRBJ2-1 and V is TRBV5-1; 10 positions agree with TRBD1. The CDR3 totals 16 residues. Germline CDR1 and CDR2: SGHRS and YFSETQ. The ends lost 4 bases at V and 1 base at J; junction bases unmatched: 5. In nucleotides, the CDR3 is TGCGCCAGCAGCAGGGGACAGGGGAGTTCCTACAATGAGCAGTTCTTC. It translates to CASSRGQGSSYNEQFF.

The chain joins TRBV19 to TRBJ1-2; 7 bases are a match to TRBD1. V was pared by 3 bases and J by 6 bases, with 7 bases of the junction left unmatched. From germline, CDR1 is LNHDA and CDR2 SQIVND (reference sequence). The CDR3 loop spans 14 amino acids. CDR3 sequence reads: CASSMGRGFDGYTF. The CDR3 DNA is TGTGCCAGTAGTATGGGCAGGGGGTTCGATGGCTACACCTTC.

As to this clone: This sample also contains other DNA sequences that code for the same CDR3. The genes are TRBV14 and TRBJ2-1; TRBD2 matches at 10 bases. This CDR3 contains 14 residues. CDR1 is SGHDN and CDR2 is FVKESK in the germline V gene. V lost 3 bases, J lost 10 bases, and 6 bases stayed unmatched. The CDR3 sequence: CASSHVMTSGEQFF. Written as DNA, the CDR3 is TGTGCCAGCAGCCACGTTATGACTAGCGGGGAGCAGTTCTTC.

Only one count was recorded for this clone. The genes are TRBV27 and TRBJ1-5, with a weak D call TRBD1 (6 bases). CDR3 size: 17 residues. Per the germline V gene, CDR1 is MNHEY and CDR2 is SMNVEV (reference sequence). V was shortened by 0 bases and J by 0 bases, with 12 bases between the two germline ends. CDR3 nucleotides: TGTGCCAGCAGTTTATCCTGGGGGGCTAGTAGCAATCAGCCCCAGCATTTT. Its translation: CASSLSWGASSNQPQHF.

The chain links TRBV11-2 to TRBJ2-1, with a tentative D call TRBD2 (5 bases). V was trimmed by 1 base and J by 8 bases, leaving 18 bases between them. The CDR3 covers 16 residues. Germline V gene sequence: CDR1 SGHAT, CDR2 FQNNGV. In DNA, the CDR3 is TGTGCCAGCAGCTTAGGTACGCGGAGGCTTAATCATGAGCAGTTCTTC. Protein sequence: CASSLGTRRLNHEQFF.

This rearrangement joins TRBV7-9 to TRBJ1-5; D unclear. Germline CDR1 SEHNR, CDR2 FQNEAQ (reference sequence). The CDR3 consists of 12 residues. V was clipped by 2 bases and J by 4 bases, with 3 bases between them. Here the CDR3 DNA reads TGTGCCAGCAGCTTAACGAATCAGCCCCAGCATTTT. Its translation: CASSLTNQPQHF.

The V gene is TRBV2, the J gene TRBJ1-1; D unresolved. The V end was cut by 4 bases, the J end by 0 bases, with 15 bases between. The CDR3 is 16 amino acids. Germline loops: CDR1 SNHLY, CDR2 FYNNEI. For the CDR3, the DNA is TGTGCCAGCAGTGCCCACCGACAAATCTTGAACACTGAAGCTTTCTTT. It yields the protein CASSAHRQILNTEAFF.

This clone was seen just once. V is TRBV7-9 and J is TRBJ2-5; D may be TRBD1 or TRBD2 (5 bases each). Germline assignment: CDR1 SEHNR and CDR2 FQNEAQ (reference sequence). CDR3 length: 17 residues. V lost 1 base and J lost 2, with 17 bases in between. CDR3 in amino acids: CASSLGHGGLGQETQYF. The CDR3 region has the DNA TGTGCCAGCAGCTTAGGACATGGGGGATTAGGGCAAGAGACCCAGTACTTC.

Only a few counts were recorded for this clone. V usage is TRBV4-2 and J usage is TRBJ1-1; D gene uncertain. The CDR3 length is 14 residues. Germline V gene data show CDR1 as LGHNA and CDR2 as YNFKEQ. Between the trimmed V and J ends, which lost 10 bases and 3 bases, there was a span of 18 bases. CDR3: CATTTIGGDTEAFF. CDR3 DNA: TGTGCCACCACAACAATAGGAGGTGACACTGAAGCTTTCTTT.

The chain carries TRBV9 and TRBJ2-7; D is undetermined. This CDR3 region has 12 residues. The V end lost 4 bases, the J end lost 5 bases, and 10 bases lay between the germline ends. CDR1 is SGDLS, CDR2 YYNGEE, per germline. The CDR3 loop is CASSPRANEQYF. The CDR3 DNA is TGTGCCAGCAGCCCCCGGGCCAACGAGCAGTACTTC.

The CDR3 here is CASSQDLGEQYF. The CDR3 bases are TGCGCCAGCAGCCAAGATCTCGGAGAGCAGTACTTC. The chain carries TRBV4-3 and TRBJ2-7; D remains unclear. Germline V gene sequence: CDR1 LGHNA, CDR2 YSLEER. This CDR3 region has 12 residues. Trimming pared 0 bases from V and 7 bases from J, leaving 7 bases between.

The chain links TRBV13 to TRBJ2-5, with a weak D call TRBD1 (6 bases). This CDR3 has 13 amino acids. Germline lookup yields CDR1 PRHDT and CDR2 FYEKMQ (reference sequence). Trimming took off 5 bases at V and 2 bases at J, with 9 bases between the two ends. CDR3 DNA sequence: TGTGCCAGCAGCCCTGGACAGCAAGAGACCCAGTACTTC. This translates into CASSPGQQETQYF.

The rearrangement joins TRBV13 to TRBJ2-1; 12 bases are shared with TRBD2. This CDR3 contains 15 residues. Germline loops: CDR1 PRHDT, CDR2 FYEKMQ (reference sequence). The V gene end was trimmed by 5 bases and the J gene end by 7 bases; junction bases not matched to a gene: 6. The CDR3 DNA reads TGTGCCAGCAGCATTACTAGCGGGAGGCTGAATGAGCAGTTCTTC. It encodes CASSITSGRLNEQFF.